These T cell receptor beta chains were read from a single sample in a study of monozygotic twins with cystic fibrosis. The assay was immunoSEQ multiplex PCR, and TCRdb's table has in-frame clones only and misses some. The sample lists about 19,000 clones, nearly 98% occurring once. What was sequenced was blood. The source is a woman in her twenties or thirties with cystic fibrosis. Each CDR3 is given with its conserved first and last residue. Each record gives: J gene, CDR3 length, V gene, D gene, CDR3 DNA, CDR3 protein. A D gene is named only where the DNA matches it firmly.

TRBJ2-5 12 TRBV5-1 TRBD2 TGCGCCAGCAGCCCGGGGGGAGAGACCCAGTACTTC CASSPGGETQYF
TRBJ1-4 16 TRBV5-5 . TGTGCCAGCAGCCCCCCTTGGGCGCGAGATAATGAAAAACTGTTTTTT CASSPPWARDNEKLFF
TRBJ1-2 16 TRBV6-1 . TGTGCCAGCAGTGTTCTGTTAGACACCGTTCGGGGTGGCTACACCTTC CASSVLLDTVRGGYTF
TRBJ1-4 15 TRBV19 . TGTGCCAGTAGTGGGAAACAGGGTGCTAATGAAAAACTGTTTTTT CASSGKQGANEKLFF
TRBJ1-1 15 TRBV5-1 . TGCGCCAGCAGCTGGAGCGGGGGGCCAGACACTGAAGCTTTCTTT CASSWSGGPDTEAFF
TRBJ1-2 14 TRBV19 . TGTGCCAGTCGTGACCCTACACAGAACTATGGCTACACCTTC CASRDPTQNYGYTF
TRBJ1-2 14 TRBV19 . TGTGCCAGTAGTATGGGGGCCGCTAACTATGGCTACACCTTC CASSMGAANYGYTF
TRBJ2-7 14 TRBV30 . TGTGCCTGGGGCACTGGACAGTTCCCCTACGAGCAGTACTTC CAWGTGQFPYEQYF
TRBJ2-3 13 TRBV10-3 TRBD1 TGTGCCATCAGTGGGGCCAGGGGGGATACGCAGTATTTT CAISGARGDTQYF
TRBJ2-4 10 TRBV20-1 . TGCCAAGGTAGCCGCGGCATTCAGTACTTC CQGSRGIQYF
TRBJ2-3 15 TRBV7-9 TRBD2 TGTGCCAGCAGCTCGGGAGGGGTCTCCACAGATACGCAGTATTTT CASSSGGVSTDTQYF